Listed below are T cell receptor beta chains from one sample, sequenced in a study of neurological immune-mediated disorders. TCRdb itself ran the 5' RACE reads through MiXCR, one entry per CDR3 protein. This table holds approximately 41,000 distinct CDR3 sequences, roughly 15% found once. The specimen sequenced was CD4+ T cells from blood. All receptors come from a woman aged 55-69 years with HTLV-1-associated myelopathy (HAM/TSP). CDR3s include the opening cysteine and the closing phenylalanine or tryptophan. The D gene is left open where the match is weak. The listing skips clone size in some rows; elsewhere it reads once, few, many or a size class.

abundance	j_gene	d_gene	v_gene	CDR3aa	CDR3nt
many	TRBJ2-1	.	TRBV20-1	CSANLATISYNEQFF	TGCAGTGCTAATCTAGCAACTATATCCTACAATGAGCAGTTCTTC
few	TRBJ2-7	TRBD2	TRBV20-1	CSAHSGGTLTYEQYF	TGCAGTGCTCACAGCGGGGGGACTTTGACCTACGAGCAGTACTTC
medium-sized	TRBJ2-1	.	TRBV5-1	CASSLAGRSSYNEQFF	TGCGCCAGCAGCTTGGCCGGACGGAGCTCCTACAATGAGCAGTTCTTC
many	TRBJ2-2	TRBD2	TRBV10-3	CAISVEAGPYTGELFF	TGTGCCATCAGTGTAGAAGCGGGGCCTTACACCGGGGAGCTGTTTTTT
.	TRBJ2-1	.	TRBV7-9	CASASSSPLAGLSYNEQFF	TGTGCCAGTGCCAGCAGCTCCCCGCTTGCAGGGCTCTCCTACAATGAGCAGTTCTTC
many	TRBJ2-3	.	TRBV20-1	CSLRAHADTQYF	TGCAGTCTACGCGCGCACGCAGATACGCAGTATTTT
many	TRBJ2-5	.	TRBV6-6	CASTLWGEETQYF	TGTGCCAGCACCTTATGGGGGGAAGAGACCCAGTACTTC
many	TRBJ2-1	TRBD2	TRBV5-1	CASSRSGTSARNEQFF	TGCGCCAGCAGCCGATCCGGGACTAGCGCCCGCAATGAGCAGTTCTTC
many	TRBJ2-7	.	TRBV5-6	CASSQGGSYEQYF	TGTGCCAGCAGCCAAGGAGGGAGCTACGAGCAGTACTTC
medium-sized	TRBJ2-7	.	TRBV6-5	CASPLSYEQYF	TGTGCCAGCCCCTTGTCTTACGAGCAGTACTTC
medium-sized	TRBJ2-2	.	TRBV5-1	CASSLVLGAANTGELFF	TGCGCCAGCAGCTTGGTCCTTGGGGCCGCGAACACCGGGGAGCTGTTTTTT
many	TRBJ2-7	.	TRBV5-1	CASSSTPPSYEQYF	TGCGCCAGCAGCTCGACACCGCCCTCCTACGAGCAGTACTTC
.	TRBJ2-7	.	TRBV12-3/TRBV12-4	CASSHDYEHYF	TGTGCCAGCAGTCACGACTACGAGCATTACTTC
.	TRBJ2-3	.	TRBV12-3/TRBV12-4	CASSQPLPSSDTQYF	TGTGCCAGCAGTCAACCCCTGCCGAGCTCAGATACGCAGTATTTT
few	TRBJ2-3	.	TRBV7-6	CASSLARTDTQYF	TGTGCCAGCAGCTTAGCGAGGACAGATACGCAGTATTTT